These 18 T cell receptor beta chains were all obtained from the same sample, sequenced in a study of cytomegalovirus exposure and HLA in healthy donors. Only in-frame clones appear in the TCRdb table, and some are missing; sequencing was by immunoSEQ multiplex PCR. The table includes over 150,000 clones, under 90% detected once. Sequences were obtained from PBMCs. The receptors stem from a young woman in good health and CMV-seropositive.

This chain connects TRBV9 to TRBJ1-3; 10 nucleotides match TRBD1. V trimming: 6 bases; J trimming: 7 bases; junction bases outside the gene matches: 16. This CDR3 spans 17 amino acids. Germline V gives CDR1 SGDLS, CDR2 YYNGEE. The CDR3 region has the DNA TGTGCCAGCACCACCACCGCCGAGACAGGGGGCTGGAACACCATATATTTT. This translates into CASTTTAETGGWNTIYF. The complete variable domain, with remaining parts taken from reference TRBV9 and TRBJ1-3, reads DSGVTQTPKHLITATGQRVTLRCSPRSGDLSVYWYQQSLDQGLQFLIQYYNGEERAKGNILERFSAQQFPDLHSELNLSSLELGDSALYFCASTTTAETGGWNTIYFGEGSWLTVV.

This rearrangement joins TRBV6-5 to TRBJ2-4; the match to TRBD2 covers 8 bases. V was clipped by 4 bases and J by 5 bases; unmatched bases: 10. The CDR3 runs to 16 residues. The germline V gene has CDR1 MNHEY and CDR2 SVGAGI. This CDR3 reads CASSSSGGRSENIQYF. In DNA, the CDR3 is TGTGCCAGCAGTTCCTCGGGCGGGAGGAGCGAAAACATTCAGTACTTC.

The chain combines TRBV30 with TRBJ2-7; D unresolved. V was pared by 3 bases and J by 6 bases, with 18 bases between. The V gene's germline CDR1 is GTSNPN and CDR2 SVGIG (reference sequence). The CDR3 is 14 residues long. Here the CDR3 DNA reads TGTGCCTGGAGCCGCCCCGGGTGGCTTGGCGAGCAGTACTTC. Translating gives CAWSRPGWLGEQYF. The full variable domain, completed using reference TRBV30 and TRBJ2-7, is SQTIHQWPATLVQPVGSPLSLECTVEGTSNPNLYWYRQAAGRGLQLLFYSVGIGQISSEVPQNLSASRPQDRQFILSSKKLLLSDSGFYLCAWSRPGWLGEQYFGPGTRLTVT.

The CDR3 spells CASSLNAGPSNQPQHF. CDR3 nucleotides: TGTGCCAGCAGTTTAAATGCAGGGCCAAGCAATCAGCCCCAGCATTTT. The rearrangement joins TRBV28 to TRBJ1-5, with a possible D match to TRBD1 (5 bases). The V gene's germline CDR1 is MDHEN and CDR2 SYDVKM. Trimming took 2 bases from V and 1 from J, leaving 12 bases between them. The CDR3 is 16 residues long.

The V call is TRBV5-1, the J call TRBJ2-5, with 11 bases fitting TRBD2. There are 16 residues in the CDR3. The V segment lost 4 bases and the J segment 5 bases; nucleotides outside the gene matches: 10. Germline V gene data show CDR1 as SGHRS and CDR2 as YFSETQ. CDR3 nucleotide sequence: TGCGCCAGCAGCCGCGCTCTAGCGGGAGGTGGTGAGACCCAGTACTTC. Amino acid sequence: CASSRALAGGGETQYF.

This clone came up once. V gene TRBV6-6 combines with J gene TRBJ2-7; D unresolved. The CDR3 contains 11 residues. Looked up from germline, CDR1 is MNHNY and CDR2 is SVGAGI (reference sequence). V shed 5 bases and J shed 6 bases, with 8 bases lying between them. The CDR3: CASSRDTEQYF. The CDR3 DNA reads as TGTGCCAGCAGTAGAGACACCGAGCAGTACTTC.

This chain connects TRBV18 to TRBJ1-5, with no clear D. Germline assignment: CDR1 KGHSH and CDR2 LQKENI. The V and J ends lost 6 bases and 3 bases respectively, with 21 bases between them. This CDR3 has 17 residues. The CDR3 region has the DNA TGTGCCAGCTCGCCCTTCTCTCACACCCTCAACAATCAGCCCCAGCATTTT. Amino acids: CASSPFSHTLNNQPQHF.

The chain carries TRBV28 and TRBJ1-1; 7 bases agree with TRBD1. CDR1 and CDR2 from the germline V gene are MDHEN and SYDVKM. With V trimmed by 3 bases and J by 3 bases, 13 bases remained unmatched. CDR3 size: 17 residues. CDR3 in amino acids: CASSFLRGQGEYTEAFF. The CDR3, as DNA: TGTGCCAGCAGTTTTTTGAGGGGGCAGGGGGAGTACACTGAAGCTTTCTTT.

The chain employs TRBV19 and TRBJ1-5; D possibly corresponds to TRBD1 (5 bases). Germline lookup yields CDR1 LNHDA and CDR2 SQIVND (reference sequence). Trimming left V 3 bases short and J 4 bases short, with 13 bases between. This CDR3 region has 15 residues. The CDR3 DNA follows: TGTGCCAGTAGTATGAAGGGCGCAGGGAATCAGCCCCAGCATTTT. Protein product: CASSMKGAGNQPQHF.

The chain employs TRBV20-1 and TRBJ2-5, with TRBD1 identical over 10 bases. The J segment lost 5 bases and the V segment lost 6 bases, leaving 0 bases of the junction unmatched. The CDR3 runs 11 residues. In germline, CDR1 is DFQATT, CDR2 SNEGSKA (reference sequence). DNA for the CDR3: TGCAGTGCGGGACAGGGGGAGACCCAGTACTTC. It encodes CSAGQGETQYF.

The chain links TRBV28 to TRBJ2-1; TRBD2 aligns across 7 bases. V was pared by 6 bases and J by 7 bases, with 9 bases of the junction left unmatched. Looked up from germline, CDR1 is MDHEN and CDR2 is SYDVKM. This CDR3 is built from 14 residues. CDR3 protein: CASSTPGLRNEQFF. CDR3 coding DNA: TGTGCCAGCAGCACACCGGGACTAAGGAATGAGCAGTTCTTC. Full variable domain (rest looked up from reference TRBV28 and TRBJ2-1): DVKVTQSSRYLVKRTGEKVFLECVQDMDHENMFWYRQDPGLGLRLIYFSYDVKMKEKGDIPEGYSVSREKKERFSLILESASTNQTSMYLCASSTPGLRNEQFFGPGTRLTVL.

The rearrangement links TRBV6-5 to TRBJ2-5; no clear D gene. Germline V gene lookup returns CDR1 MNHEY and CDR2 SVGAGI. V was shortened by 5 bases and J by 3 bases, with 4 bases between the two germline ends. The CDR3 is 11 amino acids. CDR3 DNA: TGTGCCAGCAGTCCCAAAGAGACCCAGTACTTC. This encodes CASSPKETQYF.

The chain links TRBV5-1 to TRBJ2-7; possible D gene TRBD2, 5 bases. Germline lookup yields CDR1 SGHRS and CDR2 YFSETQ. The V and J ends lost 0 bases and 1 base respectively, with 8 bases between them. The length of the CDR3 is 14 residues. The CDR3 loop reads CASSLAAGSYEQYF. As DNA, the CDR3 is TGCGCCAGCAGCTTGGCTGCGGGTTCCTACGAGCAGTACTTC.

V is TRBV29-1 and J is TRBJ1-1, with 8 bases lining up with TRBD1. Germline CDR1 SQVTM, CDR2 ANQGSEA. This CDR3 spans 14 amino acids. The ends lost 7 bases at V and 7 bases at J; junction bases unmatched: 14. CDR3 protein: CSDPGQDLDSEAFF. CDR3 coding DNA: TGCAGCGATCCGGGACAGGATTTGGACAGTGAAGCTTTCTTT.

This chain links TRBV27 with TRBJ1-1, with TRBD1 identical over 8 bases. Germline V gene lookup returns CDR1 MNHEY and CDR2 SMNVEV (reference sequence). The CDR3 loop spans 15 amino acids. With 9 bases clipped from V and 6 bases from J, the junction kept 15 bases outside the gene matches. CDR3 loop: CARKSGGARDSEAFF. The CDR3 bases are TGTGCCAGAAAGTCAGGGGGCGCGAGAGATTCTGAAGCTTTCTTT.

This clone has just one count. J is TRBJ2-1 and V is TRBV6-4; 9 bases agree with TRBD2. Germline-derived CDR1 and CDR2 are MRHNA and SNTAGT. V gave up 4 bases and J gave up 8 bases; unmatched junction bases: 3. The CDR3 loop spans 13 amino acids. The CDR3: CASSVSGSYEQFF. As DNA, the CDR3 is TGTGCCAGCAGTGTTAGCGGGAGCTATGAGCAGTTCTTC.

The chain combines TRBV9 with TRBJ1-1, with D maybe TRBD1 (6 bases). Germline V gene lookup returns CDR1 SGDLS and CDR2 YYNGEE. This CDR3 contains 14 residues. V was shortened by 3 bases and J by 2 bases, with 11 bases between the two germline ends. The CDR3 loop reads CASSERTANTEAFF. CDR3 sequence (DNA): TGTGCCAGCAGCGAGCGGACAGCCAACACTGAAGCTTTCTTT. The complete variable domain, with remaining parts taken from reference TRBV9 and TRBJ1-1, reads DSGVTQTPKHLITATGQRVTLRCSPRSGDLSVYWYQQSLDQGLQFLIQYYNGEERAKGNILERFSAQQFPDLHSELNLSSLELGDSALYFCASSERTANTEAFFGQGTRLTVV.

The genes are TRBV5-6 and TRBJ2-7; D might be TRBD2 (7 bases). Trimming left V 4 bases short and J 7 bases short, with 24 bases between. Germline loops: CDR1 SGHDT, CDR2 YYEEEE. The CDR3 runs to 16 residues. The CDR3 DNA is TGTGCCAGCAGCCCCGGTGGCGGGGGCCTTGGACGTGAGCAGTACTTC. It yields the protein CASSPGGGGLGREQYF.